This T cell receptor beta chain was observed in a study of OX40 agonist ivuxolimab in advanced cancers. General study results and limits: Nonresponders included some who also had low normalized T-cell clonal expansion. Average numbers of expanded clones were greater in CD8+ T cells than in CD4+.

To note about this clone: What it recognizes is unknown.

The V gene end was trimmed by 0 bases and the J gene end by 2 bases; junction bases not matched to a gene: 11. The germline CDR1 and CDR2 sequences are SGDLS and YYNGEE. The CDR3 totals 19 residues. Assay: immunoSEQ multiplex PCR; the TCRdb copy retains only in-frame clones and omits some. The data contain about 98,000 clones, around nine tenths of them seen just once; the ten biggest clones take up approximately 0.5%. The V gene is TRBV9, the J gene TRBJ1-4; 9 nucleotides align to TRBD1. This TCR derives from an adult with an advanced solid tumor such as melanoma, head and neck, liver or kidney cancer. Sequences were derived from CD4+ or CD8+ T cells sorted from blood, sampled in a trial of the OX40 agonist ivuxolimab. CDR3 in amino acids: CASSVAPGTGRFTNEKLFF. CDR3 DNA: TGTGCCAGCAGCGTAGCCCCCGGGACAGGGAGGTTCACTAATGAAAAACTGTTTTTT. Together with reference TRBV9 and TRBJ1-4, the CDR3 gives the full variable domain: DSGVTQTPKHLITATGQRVTLRCSPRSGDLSVYWYQQSLDQGLQFLIQYYNGEERAKGNILERFSAQQFPDLHSELNLSSLELGDSALYFCASSVAPGTGRFTNEKLFFGSGTQLSVL.